These 28 T cell receptor beta chains originate from one sample sequenced in a study of monozygotic twins with inflammatory bowel disease. TCRdb re-called the 5' RACE reads; every CDR3 protein appears as one record, without DNA. Listed are about 420,000 distinct CDR3 sequences; 2.4% falls within the top ten. Source material: blood. Receptors were obtained from a human donor with ulcerative colitis or Crohn's disease, or a healthy co-twin of an affected twin (not recorded which).

The V and J genes are TRBV20-1 and TRBJ1-1; TCRdb proposes TRBD1, but this gene call is untestable without DNA. The CDR3 spans 13 residues. Per the germline V gene, CDR1 is DFQATT and CDR2 is SNEGSKA (reference sequence). The CDR3 protein is CSAIQGSYTEAFF.

J is TRBJ2-1 and V is TRBV7-2; TCRdb's D gene call, TRBD2, goes unchecked for lack of DNA. This CDR3 is 18 amino acids long. Germline assignment: CDR1 SGHTA and CDR2 FQGNSA. The CDR3 spells CASSSTSGTAVGYNEQFF. The full variable domain, rest sourced from reference TRBV7-2 and TRBJ2-1, is GAGVSQSPSNKVTEKGKDVELRCDPISGHTALYWYRQSLGQGLEFLIYFQGNSAPDKSGLPSDRFSAERTGGSVSTLTIQRTQQEDSAVYLCASSSTSGTAVGYNEQFFGPGTRLTVL.

The chain links TRBV7-2 to TRBJ2-1; without DNA, the TCRdb call of TRBD1 cannot be checked. The germline CDR1 and CDR2 sequences are SGHTA and FQGNSA. The CDR3 totals 17 residues. CDR3 protein: CASSLGGVAGSYNEQFF.

V gene TRBV12-3 or TRBV12-4 combines with J gene TRBJ2-5; checking the TCRdb D call of TRBD2 is not possible without DNA. CDR3 length: 15 residues. CDR3 protein: CASSKLAGARETQYF.

The gene calls are TRBV5-1 and TRBJ1-5. CDR3 length: 15 amino acids. Per the germline V gene, CDR1 is SGHRS and CDR2 is YFSETQ. The CDR3 loop is CASSPGGASGQPQHF.

The chain links TRBV6-1 to TRBJ1-5; the TCRdb D gene call, TRBD1, has no DNA to confirm it. CDR3 length: 15 residues. From germline, CDR1 is MNHNS and CDR2 SASEGT. The CDR3 protein is CASSEVWGNNQPQHF.

The chain is built from TRBV7-6 and TRBJ2-1; the D call of TRBD2 rests on TCRdb alone, since no DNA is present to check it. CDR3 size: 16 residues. In germline, CDR1 is SGHVS, CDR2 FNYEAQ. The CDR3 region is CASSLEASGDWNEQFF.

The chain uses TRBV7-2 and TRBJ2-1. This CDR3 is 13 amino acids long. The germline V gene has CDR1 SGHTA and CDR2 FQGNSA. The CDR3 here is CASSRNRDNEQFF.

J is TRBJ2-2 and V is TRBV5-6; TCRdb's D call, TRBD2, is unchecked because there is no DNA. This CDR3 comprises 20 residues. CDR1 and CDR2 from the germline V gene are SGHDT and YYEEEE. This CDR3 reads CASSLKLTALAGRNTGELFF.

The gene calls are TRBV6-4 and TRBJ1-3. CDR3 length: 11 residues. Germline V CDR1 and CDR2: MRHNA, SNTAGT. The CDR3 is CAIIRGNTIYF.

CDR3 residues: CASSPTGSASYEQYF. J is TRBJ2-7 and V is TRBV7-2; TCRdb designates TRBD1, a call that cannot be tested without DNA. In germline, CDR1 is SGHTA, CDR2 FQGNSA. The CDR3 is made up of 15 amino acids. Full variable domain (remainder filled in from reference TRBV7-2 and TRBJ2-7): GAGVSQSPSNKVTEKGKDVELRCDPISGHTALYWYRQSLGQGLEFLIYFQGNSAPDKSGLPSDRFSAERTGGSVSTLTIQRTQQEDSAVYLCASSPTGSASYEQYFGPGTRLTVT.

The chain employs TRBV10-3 and TRBJ1-3; TCRdb's D call of TRBD1 is untestable without DNA. Germline assignment: CDR1 ENHRY and CDR2 SYGVKD. The CDR3 extends over 13 amino acids. The CDR3 sequence: CAIADTSGNTIYF.

The chain employs TRBV9 and TRBJ2-7; TCRdb proposes TRBD1, but this gene call is untestable without DNA. Per the germline V gene, CDR1 is SGDLS and CDR2 is YYNGEE. This CDR3 spans 15 amino acids. The CDR3 loop reads CASSVLRGKTYEQYF.

The rearrangement joins TRBV19 to TRBJ2-1. CDR3 length: 15 residues. CDR1 is LNHDA and CDR2 is SQIVND in the germline V gene (reference sequence). Here the CDR3 reads CASSIRRGSYNEQFF.

This chain uses TRBV2 with TRBJ2-5; no DNA is available, so the TRBD2 call from TCRdb remains unchecked. The CDR3 totals 15 residues. Germline V lookup: CDR1 SNHLY, CDR2 FYNNEI. The CDR3 loop is CASRRTSGGLETQYF.

CDR3 protein: CSASHGSVTDTQYF. This chain links TRBV20-1 with TRBJ2-3; TCRdb's D call, TRBD2, is unchecked because there is no DNA. CDR3 length: 14 residues. Per the germline V gene, CDR1 is DFQATT and CDR2 is SNEGSKA (reference sequence).

This chain links TRBV4-1 with TRBJ2-3. This CDR3 spans 15 amino acids. From germline, CDR1 is MGHRA and CDR2 YSYEKL. CDR3 residues: CASSHRLGIADTQYF.

The chain joins TRBV7-7 to TRBJ2-5; lacking DNA, the TRBD1 call made by TCRdb goes unchecked. The CDR3 covers 15 residues. Germline lookup yields CDR1 SSHAT and CDR2 FNYEAQ (reference sequence). CDR3 region: CASSFSPQGGETQYF.

The rearrangement uses TRBV30 and TRBJ1-4; TCRdb's assignment of TRBD1 cannot be checked, as there is no DNA. The CDR3 loop spans 15 amino acids. CDR1 and CDR2 (germline): GTSNPN, SVGIG (reference sequence). The CDR3 loop reads CAWSASTGTNEKLFF. Combining the CDR3 with reference TRBV30 and TRBJ1-4 gives the whole variable domain SQTIHQWPATLVQPVGSPLSLECTVEGTSNPNLYWYRQAAGRGLQLLFYSVGIGQISSEVPQNLSASRPQDRQFILSSKKLLLSDSGFYLCAWSASTGTNEKLFFGSGTQLSVL.

The V call is TRBV20-1, the J call TRBJ2-5; the D gene TCRdb calls, TRBD1, cannot be checked with no DNA. This CDR3 contains 12 residues. Germline V gene data show CDR1 as DFQATT and CDR2 as SNEGSKA (reference sequence). The CDR3 sequence is CSADPRGETQYF.

The chain uses TRBV7-9 and TRBJ2-7. CDR1 is SEHNR, CDR2 FQNEAQ, per germline (reference sequence). The CDR3 is 12 amino acids. CDR3 region: CASSLAAYEQYF.

This chain joins TRBV28 and TRBJ2-1; TCRdb names TRBD2, which stays unverified in the absence of DNA. There are 21 residues in the CDR3. Germline V lookup: CDR1 MDHEN, CDR2 SYDVKM. The CDR3 sequence: CASSLILGDPLLAGGPDEQFF.

The chain's CDR3 is CASSLGTGSGTEAFF. The chain carries TRBV5-6 and TRBJ1-1; TCRdb proposes TRBD1, but this gene call is untestable without DNA. CDR3 size: 15 residues. Germline loops: CDR1 SGHDT, CDR2 YYEEEE.

The CDR3 loop is CSAPSGAEYTGELFF. The chain couples TRBV20-1 to TRBJ2-2; TCRdb picks TRBD1, but there is no DNA to check that call. Germline-derived CDR1 and CDR2 are DFQATT and SNEGSKA (reference sequence). The CDR3 consists of 15 residues.

V is TRBV6-5 and J is TRBJ2-1; there is no DNA to check the TCRdb D call of TRBD2. The V gene's germline CDR1 is MNHEY and CDR2 SVGAGI. This CDR3 comprises 16 residues. CDR3 sequence reads: CASSYWGGGADNEQFF.

The V and J genes are TRBV5-6 and TRBJ1-2; TCRdb's assignment of TRBD1 cannot be checked, as there is no DNA. The CDR3 runs to 14 residues. Per the germline V gene, CDR1 is SGHDT and CDR2 is YYEEEE. CDR3 loop: CASSLSGETYGYTF. The full variable domain, in which reference TRBV5-6 and TRBJ1-2 provide the parts outside the CDR3, is DAGVTQSPTHLIKTRGQQVTLRCSPKSGHDTVSWYQQALGQGPQFIFQYYEEEERQRGNFPDRFSGHQFPNYSSELNVNALLLGDSALYLCASSLSGETYGYTFGSGTRLTVV.

The chain uses TRBV27 and TRBJ2-1; checking the TCRdb D call of TRBD2 is not possible without DNA. The CDR3 loop spans 13 amino acids. Germline-derived CDR1 and CDR2 are MNHEY and SMNVEV (reference sequence). CDR3 in amino acids: CASSSTSGVQQFF.

This sequence joins TRBV9 and TRBJ1-2; TCRdb's D call of TRBD1 is untestable without DNA. CDR1 is SGDLS, CDR2 YYNGEE, per germline. The CDR3 is 14 amino acids. The CDR3 loop is CASSAGGNPLGYTF.